These T cell receptor beta chains were read from a single sample in a study of shared clonotypes between healthy human individuals. Measured with immunoSEQ multiplex PCR; TCRdb has only the in-frame clones, and not every one. The sample contains a few hundred thousand clones, around 81% of which appear only once. Sequenced material: PBMCs. The receptors shown here come from a woman in her thirties or forties in good health. Some clones in this sample may be carry-over from other donors' samples. Each CDR3 is given with its conserved first and last residue. A D gene is named only where the DNA matches it firmly. Clone size is given for some rows only: seen once, a few or many times, or a class if the clone is expanded.

j_call	clone_size	d_call	v_call	cdr3_aa	cdr3_nt
TRBJ2-6	.	TRBD1	TRBV28	CASRKNRGQVSGANVLTF	TGTGCCAGCAGGAAAAACAGGGGGCAAGTTTCTGGGGCCAACGTCCTGACTTTC
TRBJ1-1	.	TRBD1	TRBV18	CASSPLGTATMNTEAFF	TGTGCCAGCTCACCACTAGGGACAGCTACGATGAACACTGAAGCTTTCTTT
TRBJ2-3	.	.	TRBV9	CASSAGSGGIGDTQYF	TGTGCCAGCAGCGCCGGGAGTGGGGGGATAGGCGATACGCAGTATTTT
TRBJ2-1	.	.	TRBV27	CASSLTGYRPYNEQFF	TGTGCCAGCAGCCTTACAGGGTATCGTCCCTACAATGAGCAGTTCTTC
TRBJ2-7	.	TRBD1	TRBV18	CASSPPGTENFF	TGTGCCAGCTCACCCCCCGGGACAGAGAACTTCTTC
TRBJ1-3	.	.	TRBV7-2	CASSLARGAGNTIYF	TGTGCCAGCAGCTTAGCCCGGGGGGCGGGAAACACCATATATTTT
TRBJ1-4	once	TRBD1	TRBV28	CASSPGQGGLEVLFF	TGTGCCAGCAGCCCGGGACAGGGGGGATTGGAGGTACTGTTTTTT
TRBJ1-1	.	TRBD1	TRBV7-9	CASRRGTAPGAFF	TGTGCCAGCAGGAGAGGGACAGCGCCTGGGGCTTTCTTT
TRBJ2-2	once	TRBD1	TRBV5-1	CASSFYRTGRGAGELFF	TGCGCCAGCAGCTTTTATAGGACAGGACGTGGGGCCGGGGAGCTGTTTTTT
TRBJ2-3	.	.	TRBV18	CASSEGTAATQYF	TGTGCCAGCTCGGAAGGGACCGCGGCTACGCAGTATTTT
TRBJ1-2	once	.	TRBV7-6	CASSLAGTLSGGDYGYTF	TGTGCCAGCAGCTTAGCCGGGACGCTCAGCGGTGGTGACTATGGCTACACCTTC
TRBJ1-1	.	.	TRBV29-1	CSAGPSGNTEAFF	TGCAGCGCCGGACCATCGGGGAACACTGAAGCTTTCTTT
TRBJ2-1	.	.	TRBV6-1	CASSEQYSSYNEQFF	TGTGCCAGCAGTGAACAGTACAGCTCCTACAATGAGCAGTTCTTC
TRBJ2-7	.	TRBD2	TRBV15	CATSSGEGGSNEQYF	TGTGCCACCAGCAGTGGGGAGGGAGGGTCCAACGAGCAGTACTTC
TRBJ1-2	.	.	TRBV28	CASSLYTFGGALGGYTF	TGTGCCAGCAGTTTATACACATTCGGGGGGGCGTTGGGTGGCTACACCTTC
TRBJ2-2	.	.	TRBV28	CASSLLGGTGELFF	TGTGCCAGCAGTTTACTGGGGGGCACCGGGGAGCTGTTTTTT
TRBJ2-7	.	TRBD1	TRBV7-2	CASGVSGQGSYEQYF	TGTGCCAGCGGAGTGAGTGGACAGGGGAGTTACGAGCAGTACTTC
TRBJ2-7	.	.	TRBV6-5	CASSYSEAYSYEQYF	TGTGCCAGCAGTTACTCCGAAGCGTACTCCTACGAGCAGTACTTC
TRBJ1-4	.	TRBD1	TRBV28	CASSPRTGDLGKLFF	TGTGCCAGCAGTCCAAGGACAGGGGATTTGGGAAAACTGTTTTTT
TRBJ1-5	.	TRBD1	TRBV28	CASSLNPGQGSQPQHF	TGTGCCAGCAGTTTAAACCCCGGACAGGGGAGTCAGCCCCAGCATTTT
TRBJ2-1	.	TRBD2	TRBV7-9	CASSLVAGGSYNEQFF	TGTGCCAGCAGCTTGGTAGCGGGAGGCTCCTACAATGAGCAGTTCTTC
TRBJ2-7	.	.	TRBV29-1	CSVLQGGSSYEQYF	TGCAGCGTATTGCAGGGGGGGTCCTCCTACGAGCAGTACTTC